This T cell receptor beta chain was observed in a study of blood T cell repertoires in COVID-19. The table came from immunoSEQ multiplex PCR; TCRdb's copy has only in-frame clones and leaves some out. The sample holds 250,000 to 350,000 clones, around 89% seen once. This CDR3 has 17 residues. Looked up from germline, CDR1 is SGHDT and CDR2 is YYEEEE. The V gene end was trimmed by 0 bases and the J gene end by 5 bases; junction bases not matched to a gene: 13. The rearrangement joins TRBV5-6 to TRBJ1-2, with TRBD1 identical over 7 bases. This TCR was recovered from a woman in her fifties or sixties in a cohort exposed to, infected with or recovered from COVID-19 (not recorded which). Sequences were obtained from PBMCs or T cells enriched from blood (not recorded which). CDR3: CASSLARKLPGQYGYTF. The CDR3 coding sequence is TGTGCCAGCAGCTTGGCTCGAAAACTTCCGGGACAGTATGGCTACACCTTC.